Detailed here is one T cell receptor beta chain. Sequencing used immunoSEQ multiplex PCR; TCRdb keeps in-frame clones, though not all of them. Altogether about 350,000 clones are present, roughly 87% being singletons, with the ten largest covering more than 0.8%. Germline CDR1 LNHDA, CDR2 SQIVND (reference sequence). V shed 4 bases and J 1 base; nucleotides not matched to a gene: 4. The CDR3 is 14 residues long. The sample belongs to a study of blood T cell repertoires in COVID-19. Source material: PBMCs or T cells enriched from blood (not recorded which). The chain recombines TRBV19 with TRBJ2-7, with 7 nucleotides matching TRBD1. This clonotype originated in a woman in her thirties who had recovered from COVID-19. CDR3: CASSTGDSSYEQYF. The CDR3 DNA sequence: TGTGCCAGTAGTACCGGGGACAGTTCCTACGAGCAGTACTTC.